This T cell receptor (beta chain) was found in a study of blood T cell repertoires in COVID-19. Study information: The United States, Italy and Spain provided the acute and convalescent COVID-19 samples. Sample material is recorded as cDNA or gDNA derived from T cells, B-cell-depleted T cells, or PBMCs.

V lost 5 bases and J lost 4; bases outside the gene matches: 7. Germline assignment: CDR1 SGHRS and CDR2 YFSETQ. The CDR3 has 17 residues. The assay was immunoSEQ multiplex PCR, and TCRdb's table has in-frame clones only and misses some. This table holds roughly 150,000 clones, more than 75% found once. The clonotype comes from a man aged 50-60 years who had recovered from COVID-19. V is TRBV5-1 and J is TRBJ2-3; 16 nucleotides match TRBD2. The specimen was peripheral blood. CDR3 residues: CASRPGTSGGAPDTQYF. In nucleotides, the CDR3 is TGCGCCAGCAGGCCCGGGACTAGCGGGGGGGCCCCAGATACGCAGTATTTT.